This T cell receptor beta chain appears in the sequencing data of a study of blood T cell repertoires in COVID-19. Looking at the study overall: The samples span acute and convalescent COVID-19 from the United States, Italy and Spain. Nucleic acid was either cDNA or gDNA, and it came from T cells, B-cell-depleted T cells, or PBMCs.

Sequencing was performed with immunoSEQ multiplex PCR; in TCRdb, only in-frame clones are kept and a portion is missing. The repertoire holds about 40,000 clones, with 80% as singletons. The CDR3 is 15 residues long. J was trimmed by 0 bases and V by 3 bases; bases with no gene match: 0. Germline values: CDR1 SGHAT, CDR2 FQNNGV. J is TRBJ2-2 and V is TRBV11-2, with 8 bases lining up with TRBD2. The sequencing input was peripheral blood. The sequence derives from a man at least 80 years old with active or convalescent COVID-19. The DNA for the CDR3 is TGTGCCAGCAGCTTTAGCGGGGCGAACACCGGGGAGCTGTTTTTT. Translating it yields CASSFSGANTGELFF.